This TCR beta chain originates from a study of OX40 agonist ivuxolimab in advanced cancers. Sequencing used immunoSEQ multiplex PCR; TCRdb keeps in-frame clones, though not all of them. Of fewer than 30,000 clones in the sample, 88% were seen once. Trimming took 1 base from V and 8 from J; bases not matched to a gene: 8. This CDR3 is built from 15 residues. CDR1 and CDR2 from the germline V gene are SGDLS and YYNGEE. The TCR sequence derives from an adult with an advanced solid tumor such as melanoma, head and neck, liver or kidney cancer. V is TRBV9 and J is TRBJ2-1; 8 bases are a match to TRBD1. The specimen was CD4+ or CD8+ T cells sorted from blood, collected in a trial of the OX40 agonist ivuxolimab. CDR3 bases: TGTGCCAGCAGCGTAAGCAGGGGGCGCGGGCATGAGCAGTTCTTC. It translates to CASSVSRGRGHEQFF. Looking up the rest from reference TRBV9 and TRBJ2-1 gives the full variable domain: DSGVTQTPKHLITATGQRVTLRCSPRSGDLSVYWYQQSLDQGLQFLIQYYNGEERAKGNILERFSAQQFPDLHSELNLSSLELGDSALYFCASSVSRGRGHEQFFGPGTRLTVL.